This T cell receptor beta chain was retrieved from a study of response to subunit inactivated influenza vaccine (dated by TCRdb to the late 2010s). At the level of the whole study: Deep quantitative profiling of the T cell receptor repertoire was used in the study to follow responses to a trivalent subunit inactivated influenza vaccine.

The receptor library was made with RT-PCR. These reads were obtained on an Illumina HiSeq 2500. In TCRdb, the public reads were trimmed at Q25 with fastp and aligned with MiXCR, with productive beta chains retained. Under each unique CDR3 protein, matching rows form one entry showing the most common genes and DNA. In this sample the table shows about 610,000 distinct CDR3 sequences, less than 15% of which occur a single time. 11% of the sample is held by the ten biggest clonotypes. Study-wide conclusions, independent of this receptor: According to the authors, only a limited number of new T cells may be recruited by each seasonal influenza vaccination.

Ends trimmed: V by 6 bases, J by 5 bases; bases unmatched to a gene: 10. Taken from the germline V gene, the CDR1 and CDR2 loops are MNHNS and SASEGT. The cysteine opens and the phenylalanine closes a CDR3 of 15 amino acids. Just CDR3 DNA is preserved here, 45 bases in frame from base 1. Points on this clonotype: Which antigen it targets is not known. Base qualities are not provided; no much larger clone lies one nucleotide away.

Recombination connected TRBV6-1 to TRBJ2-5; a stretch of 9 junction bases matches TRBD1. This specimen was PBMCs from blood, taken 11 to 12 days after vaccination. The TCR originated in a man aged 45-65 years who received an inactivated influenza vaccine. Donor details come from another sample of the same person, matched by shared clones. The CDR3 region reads CASSLLTGGRETQYF. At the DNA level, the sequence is TGTGCCAGCAGCCTCCTCACAGGGGGCCGGGAGACCCAGTACTTC.